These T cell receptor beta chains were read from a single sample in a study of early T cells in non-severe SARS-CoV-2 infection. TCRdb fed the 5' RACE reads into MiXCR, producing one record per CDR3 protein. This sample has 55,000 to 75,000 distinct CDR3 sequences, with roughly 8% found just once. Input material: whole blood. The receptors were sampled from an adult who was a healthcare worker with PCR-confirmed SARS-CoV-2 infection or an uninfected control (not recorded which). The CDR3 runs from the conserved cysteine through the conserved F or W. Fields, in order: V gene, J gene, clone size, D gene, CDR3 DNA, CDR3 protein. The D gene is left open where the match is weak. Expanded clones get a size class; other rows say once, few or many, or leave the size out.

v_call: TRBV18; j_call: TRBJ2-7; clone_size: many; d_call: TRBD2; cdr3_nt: TGTGCCAGCTCATCAACCGCCCTAGCGGGAGACTACGAGCAGTACTTC; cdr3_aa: CASSSTALAGDYEQYF
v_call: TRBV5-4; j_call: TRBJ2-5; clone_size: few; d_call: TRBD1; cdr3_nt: TGTGCCAGCAGCTTAACAGGGGAGATATGGGAGACCCAGTACTTC; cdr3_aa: CASSLTGEIWETQYF
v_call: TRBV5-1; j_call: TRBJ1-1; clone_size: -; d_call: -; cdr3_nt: TGCGCCAGCAGCCTGAAGATGGACACTGAAGCTTTCTTT; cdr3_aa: CASSLKMDTEAFF
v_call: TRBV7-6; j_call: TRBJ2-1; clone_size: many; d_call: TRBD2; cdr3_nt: TGTGCCAGCAGTCCTCTAGCGGGAGCTTACAATGAGCAGTTCTTC; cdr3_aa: CASSPLAGAYNEQFF
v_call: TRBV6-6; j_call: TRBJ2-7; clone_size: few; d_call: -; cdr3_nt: TGTGCCAGCAGTCCGGAGGAAATAACCTACGAGCAGTACTTC; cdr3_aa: CASSPEEITYEQYF
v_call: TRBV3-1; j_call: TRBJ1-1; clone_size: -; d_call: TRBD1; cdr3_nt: TGTGCCAGCAGCCTCCGACAGGGAAATGAAGCTTTCTTT; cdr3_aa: CASSLRQGNEAFF
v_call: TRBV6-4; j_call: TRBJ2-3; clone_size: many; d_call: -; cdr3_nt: TGTGCCAGCAGTGACGCCGGTGGGAGCGGCACAGATACGCAGTATTTT; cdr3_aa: CASSDAGGSGTDTQYF
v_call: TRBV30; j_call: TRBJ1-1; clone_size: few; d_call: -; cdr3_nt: TGTGCCTGGAGTGTACAAGGTAACACTGAAGCTTTCTTT; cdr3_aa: CAWSVQGNTEAFF
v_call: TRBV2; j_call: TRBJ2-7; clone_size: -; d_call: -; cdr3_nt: TGTGCCAGCAGTGAAAGGGTCTCGGCCCGCTTC; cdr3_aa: CASSERVSARF
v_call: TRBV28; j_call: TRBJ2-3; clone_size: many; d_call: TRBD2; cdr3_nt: TGTGCCAGCAGTTTACTCCTGAGCGGGATTATAGATACGCAGTATTTT; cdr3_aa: CASSLLLSGIIDTQYF
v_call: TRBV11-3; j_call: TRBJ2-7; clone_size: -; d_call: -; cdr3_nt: TGTGCCAGCAGCCATGATTCGACCGGCGAGCAGTACTTC; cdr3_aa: CASSHDSTGEQYF
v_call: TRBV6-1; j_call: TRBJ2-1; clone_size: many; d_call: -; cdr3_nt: TGTGCCAGCAGTAGTACAAACTACAATGAGCAGTTCTTC; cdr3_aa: CASSSTNYNEQFF
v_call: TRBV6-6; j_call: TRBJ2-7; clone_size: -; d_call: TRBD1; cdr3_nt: TGTGCCAGCAGTTCGCGACAGGGCTACGAGCAGTACTTC; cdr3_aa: CASSSRQGYEQYF
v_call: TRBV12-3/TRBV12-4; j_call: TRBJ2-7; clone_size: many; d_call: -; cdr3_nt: TGTGCCAGCAGGGGTCAATTGGCGGGCGAGCAGTACTTC; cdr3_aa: CASRGQLAGEQYF
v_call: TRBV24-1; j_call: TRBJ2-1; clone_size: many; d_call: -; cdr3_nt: TGTGCCACCAGTGCCGACCCCCCGGAGCAGTTCTTC; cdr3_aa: CATSADPPEQFF
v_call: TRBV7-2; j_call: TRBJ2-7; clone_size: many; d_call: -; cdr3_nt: TGTGCCAGCAGCCCTCGACTAGTCGGGAAAACTTACGAGCAGTACTTC; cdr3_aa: CASSPRLVGKTYEQYF
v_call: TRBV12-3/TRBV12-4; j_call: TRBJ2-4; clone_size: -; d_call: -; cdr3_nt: TGTGCCAGCAGTCTCGATACTGTAGCCAAAAACATTCAGTACTTC; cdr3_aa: CASSLDTVAKNIQYF
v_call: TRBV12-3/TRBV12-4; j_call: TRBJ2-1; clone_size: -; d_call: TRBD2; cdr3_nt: TGTGCCAGCAGTTTGGGGCCAGCGGGGTACAATGAGCAGTTCTTC; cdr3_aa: CASSLGPAGYNEQFF
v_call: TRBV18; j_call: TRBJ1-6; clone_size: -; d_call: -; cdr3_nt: TGTGCCAGCTCCTCCGGCCCCGTCCAAGATTCACCCCTCCACTTT; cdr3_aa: CASSSGPVQDSPLHF
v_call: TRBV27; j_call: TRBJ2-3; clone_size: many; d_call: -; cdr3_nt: TGTGCCAGCAGTCCGTCGAGAGGGGCAGATACGCAGTATTTT; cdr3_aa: CASSPSRGADTQYF
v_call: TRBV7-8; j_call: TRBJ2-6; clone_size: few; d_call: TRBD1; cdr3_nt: TGTGCCAGCAGCACCTACAGGGGATCTGGGGCCAACGTCCTGACTTTC; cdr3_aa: CASSTYRGSGANVLTF
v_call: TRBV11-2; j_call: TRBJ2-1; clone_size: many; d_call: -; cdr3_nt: TGTGCCAGCAACCCACAGGGAAGCTCCTACAATGAGCAGTTCTTC; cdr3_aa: CASNPQGSSYNEQFF
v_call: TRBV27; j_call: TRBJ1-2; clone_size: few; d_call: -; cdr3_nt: TGTGCCAGCAGAAAGGGTGGCGATGGCTACACCTTC; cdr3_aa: CASRKGGDGYTF
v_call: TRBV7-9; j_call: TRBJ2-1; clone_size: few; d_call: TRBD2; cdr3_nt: TGTGCCAGCAGCGTTAGCGGGAAGGGAAAGTTCTTC; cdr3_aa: CASSVSGKGKFF
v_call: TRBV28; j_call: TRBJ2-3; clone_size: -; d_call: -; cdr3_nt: TGTGCCAGCAATTTTGTGGGGCGACATACGCAGTATTTT; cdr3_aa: CASNFVGRHTQYF
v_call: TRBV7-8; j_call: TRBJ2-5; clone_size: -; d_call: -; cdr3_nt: TGTGCCAGCAGCTTAAGCGTGGGGGAGACCCAGTACTTC; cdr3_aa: CASSLSVGETQYF
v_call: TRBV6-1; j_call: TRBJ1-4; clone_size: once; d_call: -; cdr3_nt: TGTGCCACCCAGATGCCAACTAATGAAAAACTGTTTTTT; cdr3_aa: CATQMPTNEKLFF
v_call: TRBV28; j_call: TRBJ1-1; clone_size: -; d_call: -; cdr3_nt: TGTGCCAGCAGCATAACAGGGAACACTGAAGCTTTCTTT; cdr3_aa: CASSITGNTEAFF
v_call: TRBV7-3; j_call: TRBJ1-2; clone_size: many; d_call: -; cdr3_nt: TGTGCCAGCAGCCCGGGATTTGGCTATGGCTACACCTTC; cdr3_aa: CASSPGFGYGYTF
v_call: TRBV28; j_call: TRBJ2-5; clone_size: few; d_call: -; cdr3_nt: TGTGCCAGCACCAAGACAGCTCAAGAGACCCAGTACTTC; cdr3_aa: CASTKTAQETQYF
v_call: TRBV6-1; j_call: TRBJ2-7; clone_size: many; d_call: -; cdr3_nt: TGTGCCAGCAGTGAAGGTCACGGGAGCTCCTACGAGCAGTACTTC; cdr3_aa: CASSEGHGSSYEQYF
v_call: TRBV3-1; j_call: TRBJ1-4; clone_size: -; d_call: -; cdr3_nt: TGTGCCAGCAGCCAAGAAGGTGTTTCTATTGAAAAACTGTTTTTT; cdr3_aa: CASSQEGVSIEKLFF